These 7 T cell receptor beta chains came from one sample sequenced in a study of OX40 agonist ivuxolimab in advanced cancers. Measured with immunoSEQ multiplex PCR; TCRdb has only the in-frame clones, and not every one. The top ten hold approximately 11% of the sample, which has tens of thousands of clones, approximately 88% seen once. Sequences were derived from CD4+ or CD8+ T cells sorted from blood, sampled in a trial of the OX40 agonist ivuxolimab. These receptors came from an adult with an advanced solid tumor such as melanoma, head and neck, liver or kidney cancer.

This clone was found once. V usage is TRBV10-3 and J usage is TRBJ2-1; 15 bases are shared with TRBD2. Germline V lookup: CDR1 ENHRY, CDR2 SYGVKD. CDR3 length: 17 amino acids. Trimming cost V 10 bases and J 5 bases; bases outside gene matches: 12. CDR3 sequence: CATGLAGGQSIHNEQFF. In DNA, the CDR3 is TGTGCCACCGGACTAGCGGGAGGGCAAAGTATTCACAATGAGCAGTTCTTC.

The rearrangement links TRBV23-1 to TRBJ1-6; D possibly corresponds to TRBD1 (6 bases). TRBV23-1 is noted as an ORF with a role that remains uncertain. Deletions cut 6 bases from V and 7 bases from J, with 19 bases between. The CDR3 is made up of 16 amino acids. The CDR3 loop reads CASRLQGRDCNSPLHF. The CDR3 nucleotides are TGCGCCAGCAGACTTCAGGGGCGTGACTGCAATTCACCCCTCCACTTT.

The DNA of the CDR3 is TGTGCCAGCAGCCCCAGGGGTAGGCAGCCCCAGCATTTT. Translation: CASSPRGRQPQHF. The rearrangement links TRBV28 to TRBJ1-5; D is perhaps TRBD1 (6 bases). CDR1 MDHEN and CDR2 SYDVKM come from the germline V gene. V lost 6 bases and J lost 7, with 13 bases in between. The CDR3 sequence is 13 residues long.

The chain couples TRBV6-6 to TRBJ2-7; 9 bases map to TRBD1. The CDR3 covers 15 residues. In germline, CDR1 is MNHNY, CDR2 SVGAGI (reference sequence). V shed 7 bases and J 0 bases; nucleotides not matched to a gene: 7. CDR3 in amino acids: CASKVGTGNSYEQYF. For the CDR3, the DNA is TGTGCCAGCAAAGTCGGGACAGGGAACTCCTACGAGCAGTACTTC.

The chain uses TRBV9 and TRBJ2-3, with D tentatively TRBD1 (5 bases). The CDR3 covers 14 residues. The germline CDR1 and CDR2 sequences are SGDLS and YYNGEE. The germline V and J ends were trimmed by 3 bases and 2 bases, with 10 bases remaining between them. The CDR3 protein is CASSEGVFTDTQYF. As DNA, the CDR3 is TGTGCCAGCAGCGAAGGGGTGTTCACAGATACGCAGTATTTT.

The V call is TRBV19, the J call TRBJ1-2; no clear D gene. The CDR3 length is 12 residues. Trimming left V 0 bases short and J 2 bases short, with 1 base between. Looked up from germline, CDR1 is LNHDA and CDR2 is SQIVND (reference sequence). The CDR3 spells CASSIDNYGYTF. CDR3 bases: TGTGCCAGTAGTATAGACAACTATGGCTACACCTTC.

The genes are TRBV20-1 and TRBJ1-1; 8 bases agree with TRBD1. CDR3 length: 11 residues. With V trimmed by 7 bases and J by 11 bases, 9 bases remained unmatched. CDR1 is DFQATT, CDR2 SNEGSKA, per germline (reference sequence). The CDR3 reads CSVQTGAVAFF. As DNA, the CDR3 is TGCAGTGTTCAGACAGGGGCCGTGGCTTTCTTT.